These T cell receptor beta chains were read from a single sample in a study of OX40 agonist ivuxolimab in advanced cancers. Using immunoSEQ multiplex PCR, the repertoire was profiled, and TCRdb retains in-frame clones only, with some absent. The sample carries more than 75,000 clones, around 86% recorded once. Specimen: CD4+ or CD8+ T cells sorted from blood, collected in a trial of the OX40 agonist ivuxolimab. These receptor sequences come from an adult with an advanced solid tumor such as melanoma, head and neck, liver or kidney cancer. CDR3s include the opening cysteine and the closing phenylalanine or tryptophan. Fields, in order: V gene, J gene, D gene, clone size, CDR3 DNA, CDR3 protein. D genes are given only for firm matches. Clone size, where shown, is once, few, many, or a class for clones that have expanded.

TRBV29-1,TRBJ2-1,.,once,TGCAGCGTAGGAAGCCACAATGAGCAGTTCTTC,CSVGSHNEQFF
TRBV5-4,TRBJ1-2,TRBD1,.,TGTGCCAGCAGCTCCGGGACAGAGATGGGTCTCGGCTACACCTTC,CASSSGTEMGLGYTF
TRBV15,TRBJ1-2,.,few,TGTGCCACCAGCGCCCAAGTGGGGGGAAACTATGGCTACACCTTC,CATSAQVGGNYGYTF
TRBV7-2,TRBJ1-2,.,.,TGTGCCAGCAGCCCCAAAGTGGGGGGTGGCTACACCTTC,CASSPKVGGGYTF
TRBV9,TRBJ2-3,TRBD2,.,TGTGCCAGCTCCCCCCGCGGGAGGGGCACAGATACGCAGTATTTT,CASSPRGRGTDTQYF
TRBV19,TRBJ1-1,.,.,TGTGCCAGTACCCGAGGGGCGAACACTGAAGCTTTCTTT,CASTRGANTEAFF
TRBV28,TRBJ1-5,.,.,TGTGCCAGCACAGGGGCCAAACAGCCCCAGCATTTT,CASTGAKQPQHF
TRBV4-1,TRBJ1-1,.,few,TGCGCCAGCAGCCAAGATGGGTTTGGGGCTTTCTTT,CASSQDGFGAFF
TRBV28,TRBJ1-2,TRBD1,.,TGTGCCAGCAGTTTAACAGGGGGCGGCTACACCTTC,CASSLTGGGYTF
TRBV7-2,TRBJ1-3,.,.,TGTGCCAGCAGCTCCCGGCCAGTATCTGGAAACACCATATATTTT,CASSSRPVSGNTIYF
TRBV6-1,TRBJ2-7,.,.,TGTGCCAGCAGCAGGGATTCCTACGAGCAGTACTTC,CASSRDSYEQYF
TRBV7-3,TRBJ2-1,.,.,TGTGCCAGCAGTCATAGTCCGGGGAATGAGCAGTTCTTC,CASSHSPGNEQFF
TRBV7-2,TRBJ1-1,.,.,TGTGCCAGCAGCTTTCAGGGGTTGAACACTGAAGCTTTCTTT,CASSFQGLNTEAFF
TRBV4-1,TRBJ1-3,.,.,TGCGCCAGCAGCCAAACACCCTTCGGTGGAAACACCATATATTTT,CASSQTPFGGNTIYF
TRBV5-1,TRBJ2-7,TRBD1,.,TGCGCCAGCAGCTTCAACAGGGGCGAGCAGTACTTC,CASSFNRGEQYF
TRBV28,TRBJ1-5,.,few,TGTGCCACGGACGGGGGACGCAATCAGCCCCAGCATTTT,CATDGGRNQPQHF
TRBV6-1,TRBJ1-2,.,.,TGTGCCAGCAGTCCTTCTAGCTATGGCTACACCTTC,CASSPSSYGYTF
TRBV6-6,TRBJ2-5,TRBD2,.,TGTGCCAGCAGTTACACTAGCGGGAGGGTTGAGACCCAGTACTTC,CASSYTSGRVETQYF
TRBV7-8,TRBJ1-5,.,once,TGTGCCAGCAGCTTAGCTCGCGGGACACGGCGTCAGCCCCAGCATTTT,CASSLARGTRRQPQHF
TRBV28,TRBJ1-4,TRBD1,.,TGTGCCAGCAGTCTTAACAGGGGCAGTAATGAAAAACTGTTTTTT,CASSLNRGSNEKLFF
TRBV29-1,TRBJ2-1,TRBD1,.,TGCAGCGTTGAAGATTCGGGACAGGGATACAATGAGCAGTTCTTC,CSVEDSGQGYNEQFF
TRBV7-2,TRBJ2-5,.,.,TGTGCCAGCAGCCCCCGAAGGGAAGAGACCCAGTACTTC,CASSPRREETQYF
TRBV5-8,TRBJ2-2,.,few,TGTGCCAGCAGCATTACTAGAGCCGGGGAGCTGTTTTTT,CASSITRAGELFF
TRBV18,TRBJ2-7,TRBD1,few,TGTGCCAGCTCAATCGGACAGGGCTCCTACGAGCAGTACTTC,CASSIGQGSYEQYF
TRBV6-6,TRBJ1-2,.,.,TGTGCCAGCAGACCGACAGCGATTAACTATGGCTACACCTTC,CASRPTAINYGYTF
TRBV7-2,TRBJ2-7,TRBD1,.,TGTGCCAGCAGCAAAGGGGGCGGGCGCCACTACGAGCAGTACTTT,CASSKGGGRHYEQYF
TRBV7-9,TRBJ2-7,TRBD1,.,TGTGCCAGCAGCCCGTCCGGGACAGGGGGCCGCGAGCAGTACTTC,CASSPSGTGGREQYF
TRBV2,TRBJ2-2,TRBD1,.,TGTGCCAGCTCCGGGACAGGGGGTTCCGGGGAGCTGTTTTTT,CASSGTGGSGELFF
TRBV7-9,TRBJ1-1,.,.,TGTGCCAGCAGCCCGCAGCTGGGACGGCTCAACACTGAAGCTTTCTTT,CASSPQLGRLNTEAFF
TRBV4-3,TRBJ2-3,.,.,TGCGCCAGCAGCCCCCTCGGGGTTAGGGCAGATACGCAGTATTTT,CASSPLGVRADTQYF
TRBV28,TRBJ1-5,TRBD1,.,TGTGCCAGCAAACAGGGGGGGAATCAGCCCCAGCATTTT,CASKQGGNQPQHF
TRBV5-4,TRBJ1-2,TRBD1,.,TGTGCCAGCAGCCTCGGACAGGGGATGTCAGGCTACACCTTC,CASSLGQGMSGYTF
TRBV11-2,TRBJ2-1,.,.,TGTGCCAGCAGCTTAGAGGGGACAATCTACAATGAGCAGTTCTTC,CASSLEGTIYNEQFF
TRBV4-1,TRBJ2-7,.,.,TGCGCCAGCAGCCAAGAGATGCGGGCCTTACCCTACGAGCAGTACTTC,CASSQEMRALPYEQYF
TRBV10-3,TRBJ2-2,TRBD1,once,TGTGCCATCAGTGAACCGGGACAGACGAACACCGGGGAGCTGTTTTTT,CAISEPGQTNTGELFF
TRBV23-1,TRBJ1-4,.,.,TGCGCCAGCAGCCTACGGGGGCCCTGCTTTAATGAAAAACTGTTTTTT,CASSLRGPCFNEKLFF
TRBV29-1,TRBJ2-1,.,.,TGCAGCGTTGGAGGAGCCTACAATGAGCAGTTCTTC,CSVGGAYNEQFF
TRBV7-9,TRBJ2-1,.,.,TGTGCCAGCAGCTTAGCCCTTGGGCCGGTAATCAATGAGCAGTTCTTC,CASSLALGPVINEQFF
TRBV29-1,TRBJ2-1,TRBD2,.,TGCAGCGTTTCAAGCGGGAACCCTCTCTACAATGAGCAGTTCTTC,CSVSSGNPLYNEQFF
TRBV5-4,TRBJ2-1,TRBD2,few,TGTGCCAGCAGCTTGGGTGGACTAGCGGGGCATCACAATGAGCAGTTCTTC,CASSLGGLAGHHNEQFF
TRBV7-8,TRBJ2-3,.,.,TGTGCCAGCAGCTTACACGGCTATCGAGATGGCGATACGCAGTATTTT,CASSLHGYRDGDTQYF
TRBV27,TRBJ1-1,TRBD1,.,TGTGCCAGCAGTTTGGGGACAGGGGGTTTTGGTGAAGCTTTCTTT,CASSLGTGGFGEAFF
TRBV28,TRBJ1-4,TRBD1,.,TGTGCCAGCAGTTTAGTTTGGGGACAGGGGGGTGAAAAACTGTTTTTT,CASSLVWGQGGEKLFF
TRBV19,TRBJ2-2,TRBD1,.,TGTGCCAGCCGAAACCCGGACAGGGGGCTCACCGGGGAGCTGTTTTTT,CASRNPDRGLTGELFF
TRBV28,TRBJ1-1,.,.,TGTGCCAGCAGTTTAGTGAGGACGAACACTGAAGCTTTCTTT,CASSLVRTNTEAFF
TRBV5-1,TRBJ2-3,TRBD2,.,TGCGCCAGCAGCCCTGGGCTAGCGGGGGGGATGGCAGATACGCAGTATTTT,CASSPGLAGGMADTQYF
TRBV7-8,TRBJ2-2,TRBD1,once,TGTGCCAGCCGCCGGGGACAGGGATATACCGGGGAGCTGTTTTTT,CASRRGQGYTGELFF
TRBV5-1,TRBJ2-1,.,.,TGCGCCAGCAGCTTATTTTCGTCCCTGGTTCTGAATGAGCAGTTCTTC,CASSLFSSLVLNEQFF
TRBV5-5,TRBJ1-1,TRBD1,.,TGTGCCAGCAGCGCACTGGACAGGGTAAAAACTGAAGCTTTCTTT,CASSALDRVKTEAFF
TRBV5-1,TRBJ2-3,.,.,TGCGCCAGCAGCTTGGAAGGTACGCAGTATTTT,CASSLEGTQYF
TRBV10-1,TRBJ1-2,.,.,TGCGCCAGCAGTGAGTCAGGAAGGGGAGTCGGCTACACCTTC,CASSESGRGVGYTF
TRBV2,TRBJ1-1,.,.,TGTGCCAGCAGTTACAGCACTGAAGCTTTCTTT,CASSYSTEAFF